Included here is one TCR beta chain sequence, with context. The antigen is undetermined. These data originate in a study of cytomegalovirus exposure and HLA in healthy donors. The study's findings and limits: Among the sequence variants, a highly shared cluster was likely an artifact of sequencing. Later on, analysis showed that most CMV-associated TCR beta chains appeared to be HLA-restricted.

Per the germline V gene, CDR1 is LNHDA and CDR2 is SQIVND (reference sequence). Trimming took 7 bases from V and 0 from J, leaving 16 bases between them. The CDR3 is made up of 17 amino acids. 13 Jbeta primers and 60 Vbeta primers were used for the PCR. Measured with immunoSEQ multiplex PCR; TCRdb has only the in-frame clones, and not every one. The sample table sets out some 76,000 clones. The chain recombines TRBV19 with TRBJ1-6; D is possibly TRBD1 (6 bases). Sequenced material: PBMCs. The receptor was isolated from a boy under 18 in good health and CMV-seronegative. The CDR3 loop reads CASNARGLNSYNSPLHF. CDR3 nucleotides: TGTGCCAGTAACGCCAGGGGCCTAAACTCCTATAATTCACCCCTCCACTTT.